This passage covers 15 T cell receptor beta chains from one sample sequenced in a study of T cell responses to AZD1222 COVID-19 vaccine. Here immunoSEQ multiplex PCR was the method, and the copy in TCRdb shows in-frame clones only, minus some. The sample includes about 140,000 clones, roughly 90% of them seen just once. Sequenced here: peripheral blood, sampled on day 0 of AZD1222 vaccination. The receptors were gathered from an adult in good health.

This chain uses TRBV7-2 with TRBJ2-1; 7 bases agree with TRBD2. The CDR3 is 16 amino acids. Germline V gene data show CDR1 as SGHTA and CDR2 as FQGNSA. The ends lost 5 bases at V and 3 bases at J; junction bases unmatched: 10. The CDR3 spells CASSPVASGVYNEQFF. The CDR3 bases are TGTGCCAGCAGCCCCGTTGCTAGCGGTGTCTACAATGAGCAGTTCTTC. The full variable domain, its missing parts supplied by reference TRBV7-2 and TRBJ2-1, is GAGVSQSPSNKVTEKGKDVELRCDPISGHTALYWYRQSLGQGLEFLIYFQGNSAPDKSGLPSDRFSAERTGGSVSTLTIQRTQQEDSAVYLCASSPVASGVYNEQFFGPGTRLTVL.

The rearrangement uses TRBV6-5 and TRBJ2-4, with D tentatively TRBD2 (6 bases). V was cut by 7 bases and J by 3 bases, with 16 bases left in between. CDR3 size: 15 residues. Germline V gene lookup returns CDR1 MNHEY and CDR2 SVGAGI. CDR3 protein: CASMGGTALKNIQYF. The CDR3 bases are TGTGCCAGCATGGGGGGAACAGCCCTCAAAAACATTCAGTACTTC.

The sample holds a few counts of this clone. V is TRBV6-5 and J is TRBJ2-5; 10 positions agree with TRBD1. V lost 2 bases, J lost 5 bases, and 8 bases stayed unmatched. The germline gives CDR1 MNHEY, CDR2 SVGAGI. CDR3 length equals 16 residues. Written as DNA, the CDR3 is TGTGCCAGCAGTTACGCGGGACAGGGGAGGGGGGAGACCCAGTACTTC. Amino acids: CASSYAGQGRGETQYF.

This clone has just a few counts. J is TRBJ2-1 and V is TRBV7-3; 14 bases map to TRBD2. V trimming: 4 bases; J trimming: 14 bases; junction bases outside the gene matches: 7. CDR1 SGHTA and CDR2 FQGTGA come from the germline V gene. The CDR3 loop spans 14 amino acids. The CDR3, as DNA: TGTGCCAGCAGCTCCGGACTAGCGGGGGGCAGGAAGTTCTTC. This sequence encodes CASSSGLAGGRKFF.

This sequence joins TRBV30 and TRBJ1-6; D gene uncertain. The V end lost 3 bases, the J end lost 10 bases, and 16 bases lay between the germline ends. The CDR3 consists of 14 residues. Germline CDR1 and CDR2: GTSNPN and SVGIG (reference sequence). In nucleotides, the CDR3 is TGTGCCTGGAGCGCCGGGTCTGGGCGGTCACCCCTCCACTTT. This encodes CAWSAGSGRSPLHF.

The chain recombines TRBV24-1 with TRBJ1-1; no clear D gene. V shed 4 bases and J shed 7 bases, with 6 bases lying between them. Looked up from germline, CDR1 is KGHDR and CDR2 is SFDVKD. The CDR3 is made up of 11 amino acids. In DNA, the CDR3 is TGTGCCACCAGTGACGGGAATGAAGCTTTCTTT. This codes for CATSDGNEAFF.

The chain couples TRBV10-1 to TRBJ1-3; no definite D call. The CDR3 length is 15 residues. Germline V lookup: CDR1 WNHNN, CDR2 SYGVQD (reference sequence). V lost 8 bases and J lost 2, with 16 bases in between. CDR3 in amino acids: CASSRRWQAGNTIYF. The CDR3 DNA follows: TGCGCCAGCTCCCGAAGGTGGCAGGCTGGAAACACCATATATTTT.

The rearrangement uses TRBV7-2 and TRBJ2-1; 10 bases map to TRBD2. Germline V gene sequence: CDR1 SGHTA, CDR2 FQGNSA. Trimming at V came to 1 base and at J to 2 bases, leaving 2 bases not matched to a gene. This CDR3 is built from 16 residues. CDR3 protein: CASSLERGGPYNEQFF. The DNA for the CDR3 is TGTGCCAGCAGCTTAGAGCGGGGGGGCCCCTACAATGAGCAGTTCTTC.

V usage is TRBV13 and J usage is TRBJ1-6; D remains unclear. Trimming took off 4 bases at V and 7 bases at J, with 20 bases between the two ends. The CDR3 is 17 residues long. Germline CDR1 is PRHDT and CDR2 is FYEKMQ (reference sequence). The CDR3 region is CASSSGPQSTPNSPLHF. In DNA, the CDR3 is TGTGCCAGCAGCTCCGGCCCTCAATCGACCCCGAATTCACCCCTCCACTTT.

CDR3 sequence: CASVGDRATYEQYF. The CDR3 region has the DNA TGTGCCAGCGTAGGGGACAGGGCCACCTACGAGCAGTACTTC. The genes are TRBV9 and TRBJ2-7, with 9 bases fitting TRBD1. Unmatched junction bases numbered 7, after V lost 7 bases and J lost 2 bases. The CDR3 totals 14 residues. CDR1 SGDLS and CDR2 YYNGEE come from the germline V gene.

CDR3 sequence: CASRGQGLNSPLHF. DNA of the CDR3: TGTGCCAGCAGGGGGCAGGGACTAAATTCACCCCTCCACTTT. This chain connects TRBV2 to TRBJ1-6; perhaps TRBD1 as D (5 bases). Trimming cost V 6 bases and J 7 bases, with 13 bases left between them. The length of the CDR3 is 14 residues. CDR1 SNHLY and CDR2 FYNNEI come from the germline V gene.

This clone was found once. This sequence joins TRBV27 and TRBJ1-1, with D possibly matching TRBD1 (5 bases). With 2 bases removed from V and 0 bases from J, the gap between germline ends came to 7 bases. The CDR3 extends over 14 amino acids. Germline values: CDR1 MNHEY, CDR2 SMNVEV (reference sequence). CDR3 in DNA: TGTGCCAGCAGTTTAGAGGACATGAACACTGAAGCTTTCTTT. Protein product: CASSLEDMNTEAFF.

The chain combines TRBV7-6 with TRBJ1-4; unclear D gene. Trimming removed 5 bases from V and 8 bases from J, with 18 bases in between. Per the germline V gene, CDR1 is SGHVS and CDR2 is FNYEAQ. CDR3 size: 15 residues. The CDR3 region has the DNA TGTGCCAGCAGCCCTTTTGCCCTTTATGGGGAAAAACTGTTTTTT. Protein: CASSPFALYGEKLFF.

This clone was found many times. V gene TRBV7-2 combines with J gene TRBJ2-3, with no clear D. Trimming removed 5 bases at V and 1 base at J, with 13 bases between. The CDR3 loop spans 15 amino acids. Germline lookup yields CDR1 SGHTA and CDR2 FQGNSA. The CDR3 nucleotides read TGTGCCAGCAGCCCAGGAGCCTTACGCACAGATACGCAGTATTTT. Residues: CASSPGALRTDTQYF.

The chain carries TRBV29-1 and TRBJ1-2, with 7 bases aligning to TRBD1. CDR1 SQVTM and CDR2 ANQGSEA come from the germline V gene. The trim removed 4 bases at V and 7 bases at J, leaving 9 bases unmatched. This CDR3 spans 13 amino acids. The CDR3 loop reads CSVGGPGGSGYTF. The DNA of the CDR3 is TGCAGCGTTGGAGGCCCAGGGGGTTCTGGCTACACCTTC. Complete variable domain (other parts from reference TRBV29-1 and TRBJ1-2): SAVISQKPSRDICQRGTSLTIQCQVDSQVTMMFWYRQQPGQSLTLIATANQGSEATYESGFVIDKFPISRPNLTFSTLTVSNMSPEDSSIYLCSVGGPGGSGYTFGSGTRLTVV.